These T cell receptor beta chains were read from a single sample in a study of T cell clonotyping in hematopoietic cell transplantation. Method: immunoSEQ multiplex PCR; TCRdb's copy keeps in-frame clones and lacks some. The data contain around 1,600 clones, approximately 67% of them seen just once; the ten biggest clones take up 20% to 30%. The input for sequencing was peripheral blood mononuclear cells, taken 100 days after allogeneic stem cell transplant. The receptors shown here come from a female patient over 55 who had an allogeneic stem cell transplant, so the T cells may come from the graft donor. Some clones in this sample may be carry-over from other donors' samples. The CDR3 runs from the conserved cysteine through the conserved F or W. The order of the fields is D gene, CDR3 length, J gene, clone size, V gene, CDR3 protein, CDR3 DNA. D genes are given only for firm matches. For some rows the clone size is stated as once, few or many, or as a class when expanded; others skip it.

>TRBD2|13|TRBJ2-7|.|TRBV28
CATTKAGGGEQYF
TGTGCCACCACAAAGGCGGGCGGGGGCGAGCAGTACTTC
>.|18|TRBJ2-1|.|TRBV5-1
CASSIGQGGGPLYNEQFF
TGCGCCAGCAGCATAGGACAGGGAGGGGGCCCCCTATACAATGAGCAGTTCTTC
>.|15|TRBJ1-3|.|TRBV11-1
CASSSKWTSGNTIYF
TGTGCCAGCAGCTCCAAGTGGACCTCTGGAAACACCATATATTTT
>.|14|TRBJ2-4|.|TRBV6-5
CASSAYLAKNIQYF
TGTGCCAGCAGTGCATATTTAGCCAAAAACATTCAGTACTTC
>TRBD1|15|TRBJ2-7|.|TRBV6-5
CASSYGRTGNYEQYF
TGTGCCAGCAGTTACGGTCGGACAGGGAACTACGAGCAGTACTTC
>TRBD2|17|TRBJ2-3|.|TRBV6-1
CASSVSGGPYSTDTQYF
TGTGCCAGCAGTGTATCGGGGGGGCCGTATAGCACAGATACGCAGTATTTT
>.|10|TRBJ1-2|large|TRBV29-1
CSVEGYGYTF
TGCAGCGTTGAGGGCTATGGCTACACCTTC
>TRBD1|15|TRBJ1-3|.|TRBV25-1
CASRGQAYSGNTIYF
TGTGCCAGCCGGGGACAGGCTTACTCTGGAAACACCATATATTTT
>.|15|TRBJ2-2|medium-sized|TRBV11-2
CASSPSTWNTGELFF
TGTGCCAGCAGCCCTTCGACTTGGAACACCGGGGAGCTGTTTTTT
>TRBD1|12|TRBJ1-5|few|TRBV27
CASGTGRQPQHF
TGTGCCAGCGGGACAGGGCGCCAGCCCCAGCATTTT
>.|14|TRBJ2-7|.|TRBV30
CAWSVLGFGDEQYF
TGTGCCTGGAGTGTACTGGGTTTCGGCGACGAGCAGTACTTC
>.|16|TRBJ2-7|few|TRBV7-8
CASSSGVGEDYYEQYF
TGTGCCAGCAGCTCAGGGGTTGGCGAAGACTACTACGAGCAGTACTTC
>.|12|TRBJ2-7|.|TRBV11-2
CASSLGSYEQYF
TGTGCCAGCAGCTTAGGTAGTTACGAGCAGTACTTC
>.|15|TRBJ2-7|.|TRBV10-1
CASSPCVGGRHEQYF
TGCGCCAGCAGTCCCTGCGTCGGAGGGCGGCACGAGCAGTACTTC
>TRBD1|15|TRBJ1-5|.|TRBV27
CASSSDRVGNQPQHF
TGTGCCAGCAGTTCCGACAGGGTAGGCAATCAGCCCCAGCATTTT
>TRBD1|14|TRBJ1-4|.|TRBV7-8
CASTSGTVNEKLFF
TGTGCCAGCACCTCCGGGACAGTTAATGAAAAACTGTTTTTT
>.|14|TRBJ1-1|large|TRBV4-2
CASSLWTGGTEAFF
TGTGCCAGCAGCCTCTGGACGGGAGGGACTGAAGCTTTCTTT
>.|13|TRBJ2-7|.|TRBV6-5
CASSSRGTYEQYF
TGTGCCAGCAGTTCCCGTGGAACCTACGAGCAGTACTTC
>.|13|TRBJ2-7|.|TRBV5-1
CASSAQGAYEQYF
TGCGCCAGCAGCGCTCAGGGTGCCTACGAGCAGTACTTC
>.|14|TRBJ2-7|few|TRBV6-6
CASSYGQGGYEQYF
TGTGCCAGCAGTTACGGGCAGGGGGGCTACGAGCAGTACTTC
>.|15|TRBJ2-1|.|TRBV4-3
CASSQRGGIDNEQFF
TGCGCCAGCAGCCAAAGGGGGGGGATTGACAATGAGCAGTTCTTC